The present TCR beta chain was sequenced within a study of metastatic and nonmetastatic thyroid tumors. Through MiXCR, TCRdb re-clonotyped the PCR reads. The sample consists of tens of thousands of clones, 20% to 25% of them appearing once. All patients were treatment-naive before thyroid surgery. V was pared by 4 bases and J by 6 bases, with 19 bases between. CDR3 length equals 14 residues. In germline, CDR1 is DFQATT, CDR2 SNEGSKA (reference sequence). This clone was observed a single time. Sample: blood. The source is a female donor with papillary thyroid cancer or a benign thyroid nodule (not recorded which). Some clones in this sample may be carry-over from other donors' samples. This chain connects TRBV20-1 to TRBJ2-7, with a weak D call TRBD1 (5 bases). The CDR3 protein is CSATGRRATREQYF. CDR3 in DNA: TGCAGTGCTACAGGGCGCCGAGCAACCCGCGAGCAGTACTTC.